The text below deals with one T cell receptor beta chain. Its target is unknown. The entry originates in a study of T-cell memory formation after mild COVID-19. Findings and limits, study-wide: Researchers found some responding clones in pre-infection memory, a sign that cross-reactive memory joined. Mostly located in CM and EM were contracting CD4+ clones, with contracting CD8+ clones located in EMRA. Contracting clones from day 15 to 85 had balanced CD4/CD8; later expanders favoured CD4+.

The V gene lost 1 base and the J gene lost 0 bases, with 10 bases spanning the gap. CDR3 size: 16 residues. Germline loops: CDR1 SGHTA, CDR2 FQGNSA. 5'RACE with constant-segment primers yielded barcoded, UMI-tagged TCR alpha and TCR beta cDNA libraries. TCRdb fed the 5' RACE reads into MiXCR, producing one record per CDR3 protein. The sample yields approximately 82,000 distinct CDR3 sequences, 9.5% to 15% seen once. The TCR originated in a man aged 18 to 30 who had mild COVID-19 (a few samples of this study predate the infection). Cell type and time point are not known. The V gene is TRBV7-2, the J gene TRBJ2-1, with D tentatively TRBD2 (6 bases). Sequencing was done on a sample of PBMCs or a T cell subset sorted from them (not recorded which). Here the CDR3 reads CASSLDVGGSYNEQFF. The CDR3 DNA sequence: TGTGCCAGCAGCTTAGATGTCGGGGGCTCCTACAATGAGCAGTTCTTC.